The sequence of this TCR beta chain was determined in a study of CD8 T cells in ankylosing spondylitis. Scientists made TCR beta libraries using quantitative 5'-RACE with molecular barcodes. MiXCR was run by TCRdb on the 5' RACE reads, yielding one entry per CDR3 protein. The sample yields 200,000 to 300,000 distinct CDR3 sequences, 20% to 30% seen once. Regarding the study as a whole: Ankylosing spondylitis blood appeared to be characterized by a TCR beta motif of about eight highly homologous variants. Reported data indicate significant enrichment of disease-linked clones within matched ankylosing spondylitis synovial fluid.

As to this clonotype: The antigen remains undetermined.

V gave up 0 bases and J gave up 7 bases, with 13 bases separating them. There are 14 residues in the CDR3. Germline V gene lookup returns CDR1 MNHNS and CDR2 SASEGT. This TCR was sampled from a male donor with ankylosing spondylitis or in good health (not recorded which). This chain links TRBV6-1 with TRBJ2-7, with D tentatively TRBD1 (5 bases). Sequencing used blood, either unsorted or a sorted T cell fraction (not recorded which). CDR3 bases: TGTGCCAGCAGTGAAGCTTCGTGGGGCCGGGAGCAGTACTTC. It specifies CASSEASWGREQYF.